One and the same sample provided the 9 T cell receptor beta chains below, sequenced in a study of blood T cell repertoires in COVID-19. The assay was immunoSEQ multiplex PCR, and TCRdb's table has in-frame clones only and misses some. Here the sample spans fewer than 300,000 clones, around 86% being singletons. The specimen sequenced was peripheral blood. The receptors were sampled from a man aged 45-60 years with COVID-19, enrolled during active disease.

The chain couples TRBV5-5 to TRBJ1-5, with TRBD1 matching 7 bases. In germline, CDR1 is SGHKS, CDR2 YYEKEE (reference sequence). The CDR3 has 16 residues. The V gene end was trimmed by 4 bases and the J gene end by 6 bases; junction bases not matched to a gene: 13. The CDR3: CASSVTTGPGIQPQHF. The CDR3 nucleotides read TGTGCCAGCAGCGTTACGACAGGGCCCGGGATTCAGCCCCAGCATTTT. Supplemented by reference TRBV5-5 and TRBJ1-5, the full variable domain reads DAGVTQSPTHLIKTRGQQVTLRCSPISGHKSVSWYQQVLGQGPQFIFQYYEKEERGRGNFPDRFSARQFPNYSSELNVNALLLGDSALYLCASSVTTGPGIQPQHFGDGTRLSIL.

The chain couples TRBV5-1 to TRBJ2-5, with TRBD1 identical over 9 bases. Trimming took 4 bases from V and 1 from J; bases not matched to a gene: 2. CDR3 size: 14 residues. Germline V gene lookup returns CDR1 SGHRS and CDR2 YFSETQ. CDR3 residues: CASSPGQGQETQYF. The CDR3 nucleotides read TGCGCCAGCAGCCCGGGACAGGGCCAAGAGACCCAGTACTTC. The full variable domain, with the rest looked up from reference TRBV5-1 and TRBJ2-5, is KAGVTQTPRYLIKTRGQQVTLSCSPISGHRSVSWYQQTPGQGLQFLFEYFSETQRNKGNFPGRFSGRQFSNSRSEMNVSTLELGDSALYLCASSPGQGQETQYFGPGTRLLVL.

The chain has TRBV4-2 and TRBJ2-2; 10 bases agree with TRBD1. This CDR3 is built from 17 residues. Germline V gene sequence: CDR1 LGHNA, CDR2 YNFKEQ. V lost 4 bases and J lost 6; bases outside the gene matches: 11. The DNA for the CDR3 is TGTGCCAGCAGCCTATACTCCGGGACAGGGGCGGCCGGGGAGCTGTTTTTT. This gives the protein CASSLYSGTGAAGELFF.

This clone was detected only a few times. V is TRBV29-1 and J is TRBJ2-7; 8 positions agree with TRBD1. CDR1 SQVTM and CDR2 ANQGSEA come from the germline V gene. The CDR3 spans 16 residues. V was clipped by 3 bases and J by 0 bases; unmatched bases: 10. The CDR3 bases are TGCAGCGTTGATCAACACAGGGGGGAGAGCTCCTACGAGCAGTACTTC. It is translated as CSVDQHRGESSYEQYF.

The chain joins TRBV6-5 to TRBJ1-6, with a weak D call TRBD1 (6 bases). From germline, CDR1 is MNHEY and CDR2 SVGAGI. CDR3 length: 16 residues. V lost 0 bases and J lost 6, with 12 bases in between. As DNA, the CDR3 is TGTGCCAGCAGTTACTCGAGAGGACAGTCTAATTCACCCCTCCACTTT. It yields the protein CASSYSRGQSNSPLHF.

This clone appeared a single time. This chain links TRBV14 with TRBJ1-1; D not certain. Trimming shortened V by 0 bases and J by 1 base, and 9 bases separated the two germline ends. The CDR3 length is 15 residues. CDR1 and CDR2 (germline): SGHDN, FVKESK. The CDR3 is CASSQDHSPNTEAFF. The CDR3 DNA reads as TGTGCCAGCAGCCAAGATCACAGTCCGAACACTGAAGCTTTCTTT.

This clone appeared once. The chain joins TRBV7-9 to TRBJ1-1; a weak D match, TRBD1 (6 bases). V was clipped by 2 bases and J by 1 base, with 11 bases between them. There are 15 residues in the CDR3. The germline V gene has CDR1 SEHNR and CDR2 FQNEAQ (reference sequence). CDR3: CASSLPGQENTEAFF. As DNA, the CDR3 is TGTGCCAGCAGCTTACCGGGACAAGAGAACACTGAAGCTTTCTTT.

V usage is TRBV18 and J usage is TRBJ1-2; 8 bases fit TRBD1. After removal of 5 bases from V and 5 bases from J, the junction contained 10 bases not matched to a gene. Germline V gene sequence: CDR1 KGHSH, CDR2 LQKENI. The CDR3 totals 15 residues. CDR3 in DNA: TGTGCCAGCTCATTAGGACAGGGCGACAAGTATGGCTACACCTTC. It translates to CASSLGQGDKYGYTF.

This rearrangement joins TRBV7-9 to TRBJ1-5; possibly TRBD1 for D (6 bases). V dropped 1 base and J dropped 10 bases, with 8 bases sitting between them. This CDR3 is 12 amino acids long. From germline, CDR1 is SEHNR and CDR2 FQNEAQ (reference sequence). CDR3 loop: CASSLEDRPQHF. In DNA form, the CDR3 reads TGTGCCAGCAGCTTAGAGGACAGACCCCAGCATTTT. Variable domain in full (rest from reference TRBV7-9 and TRBJ1-5): DTGVSQNPRHKITKRGQNVTFRCDPISEHNRLYWYRQTLGQGPEFLTYFQNEAQLEKSRLLSDRFSAERPKGSFSTLEIQRTEQGDSAMYLCASSLEDRPQHFGDGTRLSIL.